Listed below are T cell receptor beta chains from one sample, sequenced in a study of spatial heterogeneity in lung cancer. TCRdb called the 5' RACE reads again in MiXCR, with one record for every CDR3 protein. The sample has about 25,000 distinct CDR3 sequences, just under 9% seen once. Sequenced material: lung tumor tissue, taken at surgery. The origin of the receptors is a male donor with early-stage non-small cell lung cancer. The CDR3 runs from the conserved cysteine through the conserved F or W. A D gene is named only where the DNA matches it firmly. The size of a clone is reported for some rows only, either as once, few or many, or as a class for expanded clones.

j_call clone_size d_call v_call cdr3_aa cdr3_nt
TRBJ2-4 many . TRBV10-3 CAISESAGGLAKNIQYF TGTGCCATCAGTGAGTCTGCAGGCGGTTTAGCCAAAAACATTCAGTACTTC
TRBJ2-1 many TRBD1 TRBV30 CAWSVGTGTGSYNEQFF TGTGCCTGGAGTGTAGGTACCGGGACAGGTTCCTACAATGAGCAGTTCTTC
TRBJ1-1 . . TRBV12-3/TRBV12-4 CASNRGGKTEAFF TGTGCCAGCAATCGGGGAGGGAAAACTGAAGCTTTCTTT
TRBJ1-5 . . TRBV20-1 CSARDGNQPQHF TGCAGTGCTAGGGACGGCAATCAGCCCCAGCATTTT
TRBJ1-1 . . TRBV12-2 CASRHRQGNTEAFF TGTGCAAGTCGCCACCGACAGGGGAACACTGAAGCTTTCTTT
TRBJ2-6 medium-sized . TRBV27 CASSYLSGSGANVLTF TGTGCCAGCAGTTACCTCTCCGGCTCTGGGGCCAACGTCCTGACTTTC
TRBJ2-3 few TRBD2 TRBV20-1 CSGSLAGGPTDTQYF TGCAGTGGCTCACTAGCGGGAGGGCCCACAGATACGCAGTATTTT
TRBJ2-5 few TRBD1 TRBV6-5 CASTPDRGRGTQYF TGTGCCAGCACCCCGGACAGGGGGCGCGGGACCCAGTACTTC
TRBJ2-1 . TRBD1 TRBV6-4 CASSVQPGQGANEQFF TGTGCCAGCAGTGTTCAACCGGGACAGGGGGCGAATGAGCAGTTCTTC
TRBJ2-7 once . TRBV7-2 CASSLAQTLTYKQYF TGTGCCAGCAGTCTCGCCCAGACTCTAACCTACAAGCAGTACTTC
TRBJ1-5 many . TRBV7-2 CASSSMGNQPQHF TGTGCCAGCAGCTCGATGGGCAATCAGCCCCAGCATTTT
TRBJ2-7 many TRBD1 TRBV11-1 CASSNYGTGGHEQYF TGTGCCAGCAGCAACTACGGGACAGGGGGCCACGAGCAGTACTTC
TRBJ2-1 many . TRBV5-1 CASRPGSSYNEQFF TGCGCCAGCCGGCCGGGAAGCTCCTACAATGAGCAGTTCTTC
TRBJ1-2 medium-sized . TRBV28 CASSLARRYGYTF TGTGCCAGCAGTCTAGCCCGGAGATATGGCTACACCTTC
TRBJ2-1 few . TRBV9 CASSVGMPWDNEQFF TGTGCCAGCAGCGTAGGGATGCCTTGGGACAATGAGCAGTTCTTC
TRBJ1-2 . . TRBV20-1 CSAIKGANYGYTF TGCAGTGCTATTAAGGGGGCTAACTATGGCTACACCTTC
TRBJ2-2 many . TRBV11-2 CASSPRRDTGELFF TGTGCCAGCAGCCCGAGGCGTGACACCGGGGAGCTGTTTTTT
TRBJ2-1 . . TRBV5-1 CASSLQPQLGNEQFF TGCGCCAGCAGCTTGCAGCCACAACTAGGAAATGAGCAGTTCTTC
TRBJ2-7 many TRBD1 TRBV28 CASSLGQGAREQYF TGTGCCAGCAGTTTAGGACAGGGGGCGAGGGAGCAGTACTTC
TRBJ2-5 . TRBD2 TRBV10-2 CASGLAGQETQYF TGCGCCAGCGGACTAGCGGGGCAAGAGACCCAGTACTTC
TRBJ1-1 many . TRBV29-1 CSVLGKREGEAFF TGCAGCGTTTTAGGAAAGAGGGAAGGTGAAGCTTTCTTT
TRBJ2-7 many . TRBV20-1 CSARKVRSRTYYEQYF TGCAGTGCTAGAAAGGTCCGTTCGCGAACATACTACGAGCAGTACTTC
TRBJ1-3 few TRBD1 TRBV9 CASSGTGSGNTIYF TGTGCCAGCAGCGGGACAGGGAGTGGAAACACCATATATTTT
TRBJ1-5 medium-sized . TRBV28 CASSSPALGGQPQHF TGTGCCAGCAGTTCACCAGCACTGGGAGGTCAGCCCCAGCATTTT
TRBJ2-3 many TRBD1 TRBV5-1 CASSRGQITDTQYF TGCGCCAGCAGCCGGGGACAGATCACAGATACGCAGTATTTT
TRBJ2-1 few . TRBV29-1 CSVELGAVDGGEQFF TGCAGCGTTGAACTAGGGGCGGTGGACGGAGGTGAGCAGTTCTTC
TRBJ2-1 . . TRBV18 CASSIQGGLYNEQFF TGTGCCAGCTCAATACAGGGGGGACTATACAATGAGCAGTTCTTC
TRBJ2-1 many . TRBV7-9 CASSSVWRGLPNEQFF TGTGCCAGCAGCTCCGTGTGGAGGGGGCTCCCCAATGAGCAGTTCTTC
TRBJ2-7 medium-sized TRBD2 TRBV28 CASSRTSGEQYF TGTGCCAGCAGCCGGACTAGCGGCGAGCAGTACTTC
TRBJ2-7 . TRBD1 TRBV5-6 CASSMGQSYEQYF TGTGCCAGCAGCATGGGACAGTCCTACGAGCAGTACTTC
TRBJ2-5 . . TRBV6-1 CASRQIETQYF TGTGCCAGCAGACAGATAGAGACCCAGTACTTC
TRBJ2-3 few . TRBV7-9 CASSQGDTQYF TGTGCCAGCAGTCAGGGGGATACGCAGTATTTT
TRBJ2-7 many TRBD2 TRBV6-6 CASSYLLAGTAYEQYF TGTGCCAGCAGTTACTTACTAGCGGGGACCGCCTACGAGCAGTACTTC
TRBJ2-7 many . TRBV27 CASSLSIGGYEQYF TGTGCCAGCAGTTTATCGATTGGGGGTTACGAGCAGTACTTC
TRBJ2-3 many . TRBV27 CASRGWDTQYF TGTGCCAGCAGGGGCTGGGATACGCAGTATTTT
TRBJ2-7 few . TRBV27 CASSSLRALGYEQYF TGTGCCAGCAGTTCCCTGCGTGCCCTCGGGTACGAGCAGTACTTC
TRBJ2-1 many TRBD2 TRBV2 CASRVAGNEQFF TGTGCCAGCAGGGTAGCGGGCAATGAGCAGTTCTTC
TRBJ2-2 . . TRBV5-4 CASRRSSVNTGELFF TGTGCCAGCAGACGATCTAGCGTAAACACCGGGGAGCTGTTTTTT
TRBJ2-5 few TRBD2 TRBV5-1 CASTSGGRGETQYF TGCGCCAGCACTAGCGGGGGTCGGGGAGAGACCCAGTACTTC
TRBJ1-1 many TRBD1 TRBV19 CASSRGGKGDTEAFF TGTGCCAGTAGTAGAGGGGGCAAAGGGGACACTGAAGCTTTCTTT
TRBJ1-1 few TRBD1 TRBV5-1 CASSYHQGETEAFF TGCGCCAGCAGCTATCATCAGGGGGAAACTGAAGCTTTCTTT
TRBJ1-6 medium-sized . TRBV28 CASSLYGSLHF TGTGCCAGCAGCCTCTACGGGTCCCTCCACTTT
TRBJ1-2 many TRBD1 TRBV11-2 CASSLLLPGTGNGYTF TGTGCCAGCAGCTTATTACTACCCGGGACAGGGAATGGCTACACCTTC
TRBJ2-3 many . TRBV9 CASSVAGWADTQYF TGTGCCAGCAGCGTAGCTGGATGGGCAGATACGCAGTATTTT
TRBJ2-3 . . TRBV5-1 CASNPGGGRRVYTDTQYF TGCGCCAGCAACCCCGGTGGGGGGCGCAGGGTTTACACAGATACGCAGTATTTT
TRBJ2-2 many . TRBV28 CATRVGANTGELFF TGTGCCACCAGGGTAGGAGCGAACACCGGGGAGCTGTTTTTT
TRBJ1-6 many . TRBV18 CASETGLGNSPLHF TGTGCCAGTGAAACAGGGCTCGGTAATTCACCCCTCCACTTT
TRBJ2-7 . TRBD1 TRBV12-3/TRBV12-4 CASSFRGSSYEQYF TGTGCCAGCAGTTTCAGGGGGAGCTCCTACGAGCAGTACTTC
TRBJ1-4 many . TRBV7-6 CASSLVRGTNEKLFF TGTGCCAGCAGCTTAGTACGGGGCACTAATGAAAAACTGTTTTTT
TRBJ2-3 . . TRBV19 CASGERGDTQYF TGTGCCAGTGGGGAACGGGGAGATACGCAGTATTTT
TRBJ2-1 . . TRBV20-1 CSAPQGGSYNEQFF TGCAGTGCCCCACAGGGGGGGTCCTACAATGAGCAGTTCTTC
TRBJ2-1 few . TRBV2 CASRLSGRNEQFF TGTGCCAGCAGACTATCGGGCCGGAATGAGCAGTTCTTC
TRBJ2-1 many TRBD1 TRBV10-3 CAISGRDRASNEQFF TGTGCCATCAGTGGGCGGGACAGGGCCTCCAATGAGCAGTTCTTC
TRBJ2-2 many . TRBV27 CASSLSKGGVGTGELFF TGTGCCAGCAGTTTATCGAAAGGGGGAGTAGGAACCGGGGAGCTGTTTTTT
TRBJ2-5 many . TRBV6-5 CASADTKETQYF TGTGCCAGCGCCGACACCAAAGAGACCCAGTACTTC
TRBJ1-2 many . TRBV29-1 CSVRDLRDGYTF TGCAGCGTCCGGGACCTCAGGGATGGCTACACCTTC
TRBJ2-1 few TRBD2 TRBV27 CASSPIGTSGTVYNEQFF TGTGCCAGCAGCCCTATTGGGACTAGCGGGACCGTTTACAATGAGCAGTTCTTC
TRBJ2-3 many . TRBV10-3 CAISSQGPSGTDTQYF TGTGCCATCAGTTCCCAGGGCCCCAGTGGTACGGATACGCAGTATTTT
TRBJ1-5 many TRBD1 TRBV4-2 CASSQVWTGIQREQPQHF TGTGCCAGCAGCCAAGTTTGGACAGGGATTCAAAGGGAGCAGCCCCAGCATTTT